What follows are 18 T cell receptor beta chains derived from one specimen sequenced in a study of blood T cell repertoires in COVID-19. The protocol was immunoSEQ multiplex PCR, while the TCRdb copy is restricted to in-frame clones and leaves out a portion. In the table there are roughly 500,000 clones, roughly 89% of which are singletons. The sequenced material came from peripheral blood. The receptor source for this set is a man aged 18 to 35 with COVID-19, enrolled during active disease.

This rearrangement joins TRBV19 to TRBJ2-7, with 8 bases that match TRBD1. The germline CDR1 and CDR2 sequences are LNHDA and SQIVND (reference sequence). The length of the CDR3 is 12 residues. The V segment lost 8 bases and the J segment 3 bases; nucleotides outside the gene matches: 3. The CDR3 coding sequence is TGTGCCAGTGGACAGGGTAACTACGAGCAGTACTTC. Protein product: CASGQGNYEQYF. The variable domain in full, completed from reference TRBV19 and TRBJ2-7, reads DGGITQSPKYLFRKEGQNVTLSCEQNLNHDAMYWYRQDPGQGLRLIYYSQIVNDFQKGDIAEGYSVSREKKESFPLTVTSAQKNPTAFYLCASGQGNYEQYFGPGTRLTVT.

The CDR3 region has the DNA TGTGCCAGCTCACCTAGTACAGAAAACACTGAAGCTTTCTTT. It specifies CASSPSTENTEAFF. The rearrangement joins TRBV18 to TRBJ1-1; no clear D. CDR1 is KGHSH and CDR2 is LQKENI in the germline V gene. Trimming shortened V by 3 bases and J by 2 bases, and 10 bases separated the two germline ends. The CDR3 runs 14 residues.

The rearrangement joins TRBV6-2 or TRBV6-3 to TRBJ2-7, with 12 bases that match TRBD2. The germline V gene has CDR1 MNHEY and CDR2 SVGEGT. V trimming: 2 bases; J trimming: 6 bases; junction bases outside the gene matches: 5. This CDR3 has 15 residues. The CDR3: CASSYAGLAGTEQYF. The CDR3, as DNA: TGTGCCAGCAGTTACGCCGGACTAGCGGGGACCGAGCAGTACTTC.

This clone has just a few counts. V is TRBV5-1 and J is TRBJ1-1; no reliable D call. The CDR3 sequence is 15 residues long. V lost 0 bases and J 4 bases, leaving 13 bases between the germline ends. CDR1 and CDR2 from the germline V gene are SGHRS and YFSETQ. DNA for the CDR3: TGCGCCAGCAGCTTGGAGGGAGACCCAGGCACTGAAGCTTTCTTT. It translates to CASSLEGDPGTEAFF.

The V gene is TRBV6-4, the J gene TRBJ2-2; D not resolved. Trimming removed 8 bases at V and 6 bases at J, with 10 bases between. The CDR3 extends over 12 amino acids. The V gene's germline CDR1 is MRHNA and CDR2 SNTAGT. CDR3 protein: CASRSQSGELFF. The CDR3 DNA is TGTGCCAGCCGTTCACAGTCCGGGGAGCTGTTTTTT.

The chain carries TRBV6-1 and TRBJ2-7; 7 bases are shared with TRBD2. V shed 0 bases and J 6 bases; nucleotides not matched to a gene: 8. CDR1 and CDR2 from the germline V gene are MNHNS and SASEGT. The CDR3 consists of 15 residues. The CDR3: CASSEARFTGGEQYF. As DNA, the CDR3 is TGTGCCAGCAGTGAAGCGCGGTTTACGGGAGGCGAGCAGTACTTC.

The genes are TRBV19 and TRBJ2-2; D perhaps matches TRBD2 (5 bases). Germline V gene sequence: CDR1 LNHDA, CDR2 SQIVND (reference sequence). The ends were cut back, 3 bases at V and 7 bases at J, with 9 bases in the middle. The CDR3 sequence is 13 residues long. CDR3 residues: CASSMVEVGELFF. The CDR3 nucleotides read TGTGCCAGTAGTATGGTGGAGGTCGGGGAGCTGTTTTTT.

Here the CDR3 DNA reads TGCGCCAGCAGCTTGGTAGGGGTAACCTCCTATAATTCACCCCTCCACTTT. Translating it yields CASSLVGVTSYNSPLHF. The rearrangement joins TRBV5-1 to TRBJ1-6; D perhaps matches TRBD1 (5 bases). CDR1 SGHRS and CDR2 YFSETQ come from the germline V gene. The ends were cut back, 0 bases at V and 0 bases at J, with 10 bases in the middle. The CDR3 totals 17 residues. Together with reference TRBV5-1 and TRBJ1-6, the CDR3 gives the full variable domain: KAGVTQTPRYLIKTRGQQVTLSCSPISGHRSVSWYQQTPGQGLQFLFEYFSETQRNKGNFPGRFSGRQFSNSRSEMNVSTLELGDSALYLCASSLVGVTSYNSPLHFGNGTRLTVT.

At least ten counts were recorded for this clone. V gene TRBV7-9 combines with J gene TRBJ2-7; D unclear. V lost 1 base and J 5 bases, leaving 6 bases between the germline ends. Germline CDR1 and CDR2: SEHNR and FQNEAQ (reference sequence). The CDR3 is 12 residues long. CDR3 bases: TGTGCCAGCAGCTTAGGTTTCAACGAGCAGTACTTC. This sequence encodes CASSLGFNEQYF.

The V and J genes are TRBV7-8 and TRBJ2-3; TRBD2 agrees at 9 bases. The CDR3 consists of 18 residues. The germline V gene encodes CDR1 SGHVS and CDR2 FQNEAQ. Losses at the gene ends were 3 bases for V and 0 bases for J; bases not matched to a gene: 10. CDR3 sequence reads: CASSFGLAGRTSTDTQYF. The DNA of the CDR3 is TGTGCCAGCAGCTTCGGCCTAGCGGGAAGAACTAGCACAGATACGCAGTATTTT. Together with reference TRBV7-8 and TRBJ2-3, the CDR3 gives the full variable domain: GAGVSQSPRYKVAKRGQDVALRCDPISGHVSLFWYQQALGQGPEFLTYFQNEAQLDKSGLPSDRFFAERPEGSVSTLKIQRTQQEDSAVYLCASSFGLAGRTSTDTQYFGPGTRLTVL.

This sequence joins TRBV3-1 (or the pseudogene TRBV3-2) and TRBJ2-7; weak D call: TRBD1 (6 bases). Germline CDR1 is LGHDT and CDR2 is YNNKEL (reference sequence). Trimming stripped 1 base from V and 2 bases from J, with 15 bases between. The CDR3 has 16 residues. The chain's CDR3 is CASSQARPGGAYEQYF. As DNA, the CDR3 is TGTGCCAGCAGCCAAGCTCGGCCTGGGGGCGCCTACGAGCAGTACTTC.

The chain links TRBV12-5 to TRBJ2-3, with 8 bases that match TRBD2. Germline V lookup: CDR1 LGHNT, CDR2 FRNRAP. Germline trimming cut 5 bases from V and 4 bases from J; bases unmatched to any gene: 11. This CDR3 has 16 amino acids. The CDR3 loop reads CASGTRGGPWADTQYF. As DNA, the CDR3 is TGTGCTAGTGGTACACGGGGGGGCCCGTGGGCAGATACGCAGTATTTT.

This chain joins TRBV20-1 and TRBJ2-3; possible D gene TRBD2, 6 bases. The CDR3 is 11 residues long. Germline V gene sequence: CDR1 DFQATT, CDR2 SNEGSKA (reference sequence). This CDR3 is CSLPAGRTQYF. The CDR3 nucleotides are TGCAGCCTACCTGCGGGACGTACGCAGTATTTT.

This chain joins TRBV25-1 and TRBJ1-2, with TRBD1 matching 9 bases. The J segment lost 8 bases and the V segment lost 5 bases, leaving 6 bases of the junction unmatched. Germline CDR1 is MGHDK and CDR2 is SYGVNS. The CDR3 totals 13 residues. CDR3 DNA: TGTGCCAGCAGTTCGGACAGGGGAGTCGGCTACACCTTC. Its translation is CASSSDRGVGYTF.

The genes are TRBV29-1 and TRBJ1-2, with a tentative D call TRBD1 (6 bases). Trimming took off 6 bases at V and 4 bases at J, with 15 bases between the two ends. This CDR3 is 13 amino acids long. Germline V CDR1 and CDR2: SQVTM, ANQGSEA. CDR3 sequence reads: CSVHREGVYGYTF. CDR3 coding DNA: TGCAGCGTGCACAGGGAAGGGGTCTATGGCTACACCTTC.

The chain has TRBV6-6 and TRBJ1-2, with 10 bases fitting TRBD1. The CDR3 consists of 14 residues. CDR1 and CDR2 (germline): MNHNY, SVGAGI (reference sequence). The ends lost 7 bases at V and 0 bases at J; junction bases unmatched: 2. This CDR3 reads CASIGTGANYGYTF. The CDR3 bases are TGTGCCAGCATCGGGACAGGGGCTAACTATGGCTACACCTTC.

This rearrangement joins TRBV7-7 to TRBJ2-3, with 10 bases fitting TRBD2. V shed 5 bases, J shed 4 bases, and the junction held 9 bases outside the gene matches. The germline V gene has CDR1 SSHAT and CDR2 FNYEAQ (reference sequence). CDR3 length: 16 residues. CDR3 nucleotide sequence: TGTGCCAGCAGCCCGTTAACTAGCGGGGTTGCAGATACGCAGTATTTT. This gives the protein CASSPLTSGVADTQYF.

V usage is TRBV19 and J usage is TRBJ2-1; possibly TRBD2 for D (6 bases). Germline CDR1 is LNHDA and CDR2 is SQIVND (reference sequence). The V end lost 6 bases, the J end lost 6 bases, and 12 bases lay between the germline ends. The CDR3 is 13 amino acids. The DNA for the CDR3 is TGTGCCAGTAGCCTCGGGAGAGGCAATGAGCAGTTCTTC. Its protein product is CASSLGRGNEQFF. The full variable domain, rest sourced from reference TRBV19 and TRBJ2-1, is DGGITQSPKYLFRKEGQNVTLSCEQNLNHDAMYWYRQDPGQGLRLIYYSQIVNDFQKGDIAEGYSVSREKKESFPLTVTSAQKNPTAFYLCASSLGRGNEQFFGPGTRLTVL.